This T cell receptor beta chain was sequenced during a study of T cell repertoires in cytomegalovirus infection. Study details: Based on public TCR beta signatures, there were indications of CMV infection and of a matching HLA type. Regarding the study as a whole: HLA-C-restricted CMV-specific TCR beta clonotypes were dominant in the ex vivo response.

TCRdb reprocessed the reads with MiXCR, giving one entry per CDR3 protein. The table lists 200,000 to 300,000 distinct CDR3 sequences, about 12% of them singletons. In the case of this clonotype: The antigen remains undetermined.

The TCR sequence derives from a human donor in good health (CMV status not recorded). Some clones in this sample may be carry-over from other donors' samples. Sequenced: PBMCs.

CDR3 region: CASRTYEQYF. CDR3 DNA sequence: TGTGCCAGCAGGACTTACGAGCAGTACTTC. The chain links TRBV6-8 to TRBJ2-7; D remains ambiguous. The germline V and J ends were trimmed by 6 bases and 4 bases, with 4 bases remaining between them. The CDR3 is 10 residues long. Per germline, CDR1 MNHGY and CDR2 SAAAGT.